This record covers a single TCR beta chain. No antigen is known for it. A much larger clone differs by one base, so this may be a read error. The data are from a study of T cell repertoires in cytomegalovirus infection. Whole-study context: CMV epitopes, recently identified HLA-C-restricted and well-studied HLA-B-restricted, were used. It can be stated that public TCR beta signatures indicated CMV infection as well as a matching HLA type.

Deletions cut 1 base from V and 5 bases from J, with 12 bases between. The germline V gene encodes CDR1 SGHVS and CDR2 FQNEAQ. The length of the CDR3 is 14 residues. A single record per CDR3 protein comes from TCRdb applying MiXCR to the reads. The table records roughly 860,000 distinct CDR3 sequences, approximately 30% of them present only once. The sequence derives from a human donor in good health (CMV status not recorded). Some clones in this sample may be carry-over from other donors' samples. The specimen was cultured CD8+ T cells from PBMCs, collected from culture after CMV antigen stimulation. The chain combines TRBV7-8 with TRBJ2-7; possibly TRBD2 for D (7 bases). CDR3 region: CASSLVRGANEQYF. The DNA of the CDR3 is TGTGCCAGCAGCTTAGTCCGGGGGGCTAACGAGCAGTACTTC.